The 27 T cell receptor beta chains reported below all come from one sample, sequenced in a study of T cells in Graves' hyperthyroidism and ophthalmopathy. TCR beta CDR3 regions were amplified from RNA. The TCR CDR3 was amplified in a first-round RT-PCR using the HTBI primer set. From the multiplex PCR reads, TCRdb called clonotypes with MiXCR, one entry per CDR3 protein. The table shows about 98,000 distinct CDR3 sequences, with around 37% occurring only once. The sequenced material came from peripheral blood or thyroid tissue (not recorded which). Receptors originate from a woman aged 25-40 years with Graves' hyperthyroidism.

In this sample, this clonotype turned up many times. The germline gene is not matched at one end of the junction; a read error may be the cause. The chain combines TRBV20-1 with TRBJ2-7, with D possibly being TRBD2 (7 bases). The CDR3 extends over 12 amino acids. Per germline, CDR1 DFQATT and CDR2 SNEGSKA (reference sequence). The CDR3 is CSARDRSAGEGF. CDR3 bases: TGCAGTGCTAGAGATCGTTCGGCAGGGGAGGGCTTC.

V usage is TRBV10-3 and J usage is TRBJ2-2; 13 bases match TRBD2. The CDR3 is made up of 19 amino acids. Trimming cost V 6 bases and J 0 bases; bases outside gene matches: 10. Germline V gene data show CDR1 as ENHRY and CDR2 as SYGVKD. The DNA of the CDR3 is TGTGCCATCAGCGAATTTGGACTAGCGGGAGACCCGAACACCGGGGAGCTGTTTTTT. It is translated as CAISEFGLAGDPNTGELFF.

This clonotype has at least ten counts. CDR3 nucleotide sequence: TGTGCCAGCAGCTTAGAGGGTATGGATACGCAGTATTTT. Protein sequence: CASSLEGMDTQYF. The rearrangement uses TRBV7-2 and TRBJ2-3; D gene ambiguous. Germline CDR1 reads SGHTA; CDR2 reads FQGNSA. The CDR3 is 13 residues long. V gave up 1 base and J gave up 6 bases, with 8 bases separating them. The whole variable domain, remainder taken from reference TRBV7-2 and TRBJ2-3, is GAGVSQSPSNKVTEKGKDVELRCDPISGHTALYWYRQSLGQGLEFLIYFQGNSAPDKSGLPSDRFSAERTGGSVSTLTIQRTQQEDSAVYLCASSLEGMDTQYFGPGTRLTVL.

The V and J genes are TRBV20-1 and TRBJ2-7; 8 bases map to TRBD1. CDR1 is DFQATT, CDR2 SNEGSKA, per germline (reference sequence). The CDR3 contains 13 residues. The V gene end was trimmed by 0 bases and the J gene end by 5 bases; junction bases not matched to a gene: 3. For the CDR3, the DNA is TGCAGTGCTAGAGAGAAGGACAGGGACGAGCAGTACTTC. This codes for CSAREKDRDEQYF.

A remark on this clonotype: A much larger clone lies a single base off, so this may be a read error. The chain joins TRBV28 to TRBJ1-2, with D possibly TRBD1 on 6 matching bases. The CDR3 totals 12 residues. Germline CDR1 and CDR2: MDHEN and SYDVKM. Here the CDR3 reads CASSTGRYVYTF. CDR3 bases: TGTGCCAGCAGTACAGGGCGCTATGTCTACACCTTC.

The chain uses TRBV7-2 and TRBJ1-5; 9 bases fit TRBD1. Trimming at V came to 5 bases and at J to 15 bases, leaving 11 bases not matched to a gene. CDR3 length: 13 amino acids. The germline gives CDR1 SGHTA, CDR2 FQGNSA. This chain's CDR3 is CASSRTSGTGLHF. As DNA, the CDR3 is TGTGCCAGCAGCAGAACTAGCGGGACAGGGCTGCATTTT. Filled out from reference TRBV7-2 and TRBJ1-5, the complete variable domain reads GAGVSQSPSNKVTEKGKDVELRCDPISGHTALYWYRQSLGQGLEFLIYFQGNSAPDKSGLPSDRFSAERTGGSVSTLTIQRTQQEDSAVYLCASSRTSGTGLHFGDGTRLSIL.

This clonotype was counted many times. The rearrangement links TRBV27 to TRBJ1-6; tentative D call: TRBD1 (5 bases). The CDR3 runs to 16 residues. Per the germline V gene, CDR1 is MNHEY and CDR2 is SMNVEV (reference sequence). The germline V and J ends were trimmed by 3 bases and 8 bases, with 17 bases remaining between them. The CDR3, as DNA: TGTGCCAGCAGTTTCAGTAGTGGCAGGGCAGATTCACCCCTCCACTTT. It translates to CASSFSSGRADSPLHF.

CDR3 nucleotides: TGCGCCAGCAGCCGGGACAGGGTGGATTCACCCCTCCACTTT. Amino acid sequence: CASSRDRVDSPLHF. The J gene is TRBJ1-6, the V gene TRBV5-1; 9 bases map to TRBD1. This CDR3 has 14 amino acids. Germline V CDR1 and CDR2: SGHRS, YFSETQ. V lost 4 bases to trimming and J lost 8 bases; unmatched junction nucleotides: 4.

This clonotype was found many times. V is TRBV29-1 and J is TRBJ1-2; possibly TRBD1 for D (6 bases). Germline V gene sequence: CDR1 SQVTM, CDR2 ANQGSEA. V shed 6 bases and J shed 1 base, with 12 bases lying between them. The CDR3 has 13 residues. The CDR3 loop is CSVGGTVNYGYTF. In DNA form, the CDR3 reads TGCAGCGTAGGGGGTACTGTTAACTATGGCTACACCTTC.

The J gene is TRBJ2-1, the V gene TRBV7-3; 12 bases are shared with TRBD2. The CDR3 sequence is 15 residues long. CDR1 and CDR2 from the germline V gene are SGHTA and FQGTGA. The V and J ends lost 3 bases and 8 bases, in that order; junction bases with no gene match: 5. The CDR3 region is CASSLTSGRSYEQFF. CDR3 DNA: TGTGCCAGCAGCTTGACTAGCGGGAGAAGCTATGAGCAGTTCTTC.

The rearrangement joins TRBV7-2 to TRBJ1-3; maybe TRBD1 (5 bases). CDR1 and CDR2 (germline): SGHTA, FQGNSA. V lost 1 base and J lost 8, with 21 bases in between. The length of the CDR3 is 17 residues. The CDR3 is CASSLEGLQGSGYTIYF. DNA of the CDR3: TGTGCCAGCAGCTTAGAAGGTTTGCAGGGAAGCGGGTACACCATATATTTT.

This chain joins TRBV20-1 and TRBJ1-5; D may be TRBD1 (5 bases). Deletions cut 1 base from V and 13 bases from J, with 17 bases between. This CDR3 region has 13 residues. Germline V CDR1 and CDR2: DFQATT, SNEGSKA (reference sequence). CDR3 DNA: TGCAGTGCTAGAGGCCTCGGGGCGGCAGGACAGCATTTT. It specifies CSARGLGAAGQHF.

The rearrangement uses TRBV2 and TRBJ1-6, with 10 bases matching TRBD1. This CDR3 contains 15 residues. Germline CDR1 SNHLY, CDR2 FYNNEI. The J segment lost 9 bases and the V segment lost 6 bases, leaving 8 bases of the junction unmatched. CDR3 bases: TGTGCCAGCAGCAAGGAAGGACAGGGGGGTTCACCCCTCCACTTT. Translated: CASSKEGQGGSPLHF.

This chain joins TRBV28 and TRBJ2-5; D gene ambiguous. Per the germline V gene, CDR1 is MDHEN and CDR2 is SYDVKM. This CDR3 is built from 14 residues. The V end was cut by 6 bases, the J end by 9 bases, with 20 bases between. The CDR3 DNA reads TGTGCCAGCAGCTTAGCAGATAGTAATCAGCCCCAGTACTTC. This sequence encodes CASSLADSNQPQYF.

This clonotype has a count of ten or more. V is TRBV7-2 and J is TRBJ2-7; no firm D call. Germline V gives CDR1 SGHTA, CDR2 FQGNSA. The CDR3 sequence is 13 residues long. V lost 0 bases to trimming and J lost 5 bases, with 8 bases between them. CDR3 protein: CASSLAAGNEQYF. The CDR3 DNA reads TGTGCCAGCAGCTTAGCTGCTGGGAACGAGCAGTACTTC.

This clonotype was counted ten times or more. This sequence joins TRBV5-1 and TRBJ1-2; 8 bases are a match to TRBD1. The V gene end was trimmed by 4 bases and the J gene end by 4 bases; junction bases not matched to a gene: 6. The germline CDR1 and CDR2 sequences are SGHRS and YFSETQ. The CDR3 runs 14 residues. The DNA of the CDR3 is TGCGCCAGCAGCGCCTACCAGGGGGCCTATGGCTACACCTTC. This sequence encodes CASSAYQGAYGYTF.

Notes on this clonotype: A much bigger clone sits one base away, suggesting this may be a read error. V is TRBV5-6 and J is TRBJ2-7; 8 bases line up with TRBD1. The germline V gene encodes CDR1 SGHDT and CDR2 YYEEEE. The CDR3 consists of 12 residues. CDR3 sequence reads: CATRDRSYKQYF. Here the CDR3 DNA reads TGTGCCACCCGGGACAGGAGCTACAAGCAGTACTTC.

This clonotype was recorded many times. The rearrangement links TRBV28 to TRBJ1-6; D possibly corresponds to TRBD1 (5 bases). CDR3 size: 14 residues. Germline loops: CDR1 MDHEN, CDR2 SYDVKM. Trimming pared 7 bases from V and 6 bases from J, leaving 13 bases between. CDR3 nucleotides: TGTGCCAGCACGGGGCAGAGCCCTAATTCACCCCTCCACTTT. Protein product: CASTGQSPNSPLHF.

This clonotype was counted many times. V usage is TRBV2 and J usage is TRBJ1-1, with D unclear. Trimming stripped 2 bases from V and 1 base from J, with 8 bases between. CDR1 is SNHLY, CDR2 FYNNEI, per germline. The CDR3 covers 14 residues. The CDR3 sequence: CASSETAENTEAFF. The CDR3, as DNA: TGTGCCAGCAGTGAAACTGCAGAGAACACTGAAGCTTTCTTT.

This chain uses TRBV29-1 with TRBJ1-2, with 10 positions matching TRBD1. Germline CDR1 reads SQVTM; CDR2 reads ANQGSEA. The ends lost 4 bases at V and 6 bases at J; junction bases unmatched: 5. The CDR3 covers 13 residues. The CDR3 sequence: CSVAGTGADGYTF. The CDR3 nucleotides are TGCAGCGTTGCCGGGACAGGGGCGGATGGCTACACCTTC. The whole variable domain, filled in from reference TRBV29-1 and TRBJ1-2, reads SAVISQKPSRDICQRGTSLTIQCQVDSQVTMMFWYRQQPGQSLTLIATANQGSEATYESGFVIDKFPISRPNLTFSTLTVSNMSPEDSSIYLCSVAGTGADGYTFGSGTRLTVV.

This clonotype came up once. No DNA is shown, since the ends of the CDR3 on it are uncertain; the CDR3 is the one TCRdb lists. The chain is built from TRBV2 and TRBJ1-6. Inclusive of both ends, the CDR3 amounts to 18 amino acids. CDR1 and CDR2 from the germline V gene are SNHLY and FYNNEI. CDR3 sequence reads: CDSSFYICSAGGDSPLHF.

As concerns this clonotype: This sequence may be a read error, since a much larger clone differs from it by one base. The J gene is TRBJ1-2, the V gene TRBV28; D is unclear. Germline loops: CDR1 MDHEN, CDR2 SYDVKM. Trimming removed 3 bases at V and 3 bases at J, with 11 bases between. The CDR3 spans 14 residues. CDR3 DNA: TGTGCCAGCAGTTTCGTCTGGGTAGACTATGGCTACACCTTC. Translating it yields CASSFVWVDYGYTF.

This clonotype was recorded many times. The CDR3 spells CATYSTQGATGANVLTF. In nucleotides, the CDR3 is TGTGCCACCTACTCCACACAGGGGGCTACTGGGGCCAACGTCCTGACTTTC. The rearrangement uses TRBV6-1 and TRBJ2-6; 9 positions agree with TRBD1. Germline trimming cut 10 bases from V and 2 bases from J; bases unmatched to any gene: 12. The CDR3 length is 17 residues. From germline, CDR1 is MNHNS and CDR2 SASEGT.

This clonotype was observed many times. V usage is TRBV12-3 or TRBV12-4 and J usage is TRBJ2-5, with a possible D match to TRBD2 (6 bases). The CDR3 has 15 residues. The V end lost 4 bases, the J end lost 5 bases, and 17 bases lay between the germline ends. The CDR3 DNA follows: TGTGCCAGCAGTTCGCAGGGTCCCGGAGGGGAGACCCAGTACTTC. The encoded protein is CASSSQGPGGETQYF.

CDR3 residues: CASSVGTSGSSYEQYF. CDR3 DNA: TGTGCCAGCAGCGTCGGGACTAGCGGGAGCTCCTACGAGCAGTACTTC. J is TRBJ2-7 and V is TRBV7-9, with 14 positions matching TRBD2. V dropped 5 bases and J dropped 0; count of bases not matched to a gene: 3. The CDR3 has 16 residues. Germline V lookup: CDR1 SEHNR, CDR2 FQNEAQ (reference sequence).

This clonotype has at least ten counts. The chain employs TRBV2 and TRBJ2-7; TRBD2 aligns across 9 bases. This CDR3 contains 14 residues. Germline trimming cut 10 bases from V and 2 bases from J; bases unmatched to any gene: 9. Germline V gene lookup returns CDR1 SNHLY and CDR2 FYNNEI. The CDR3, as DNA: TGTGCCACCCGAGGGACTAGCCGCGCCTACGAGCAGTACTTC. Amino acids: CATRGTSRAYEQYF. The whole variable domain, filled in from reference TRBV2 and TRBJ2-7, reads EPEVTQTPSHQVTQMGQEVILRCVPISNHLYFYWYRQILGQKVEFLVSFYNNEISEKSEIFDDQFSVERPDGSNFTLKIRSTKLEDSAMYFCATRGTSRAYEQYFGPGTRLTVT.

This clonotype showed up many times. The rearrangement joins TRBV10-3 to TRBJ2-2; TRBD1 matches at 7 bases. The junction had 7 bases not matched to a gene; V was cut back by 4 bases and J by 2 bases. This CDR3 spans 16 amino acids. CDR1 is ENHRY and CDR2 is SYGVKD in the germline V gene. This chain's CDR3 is CAISGTGLKNTGELFF. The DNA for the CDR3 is TGTGCCATCAGTGGGACAGGACTTAAAAACACCGGGGAGCTGTTTTTT.